This TCR beta chain was observed in a study of blood T cell repertoires in COVID-19. Study at large: In each case, the material was cDNA or gDNA derived from T cells, B-cell-depleted T cells, or PBMCs.

Clones were sequenced by immunoSEQ multiplex PCR, and TCRdb holds only the in-frame ones, with some missing. Of around 310,000 clones listed, 90% are singletons. The TCR was taken from a woman in her 30s with COVID-19, enrolled during active disease. The specimen was peripheral blood.

CDR3 loop: CASSEALTADYGYTF. As DNA, the CDR3 is TGTGCCAGCAGTGAAGCGCTTACAGCCGACTATGGCTACACCTTC. This rearrangement joins TRBV6-1 to TRBJ1-2; D is unclear. The CDR3 sequence is 15 residues long. The germline V gene has CDR1 MNHNS and CDR2 SASEGT. Trimming took 0 bases from V and 3 from J, leaving 11 bases between them.